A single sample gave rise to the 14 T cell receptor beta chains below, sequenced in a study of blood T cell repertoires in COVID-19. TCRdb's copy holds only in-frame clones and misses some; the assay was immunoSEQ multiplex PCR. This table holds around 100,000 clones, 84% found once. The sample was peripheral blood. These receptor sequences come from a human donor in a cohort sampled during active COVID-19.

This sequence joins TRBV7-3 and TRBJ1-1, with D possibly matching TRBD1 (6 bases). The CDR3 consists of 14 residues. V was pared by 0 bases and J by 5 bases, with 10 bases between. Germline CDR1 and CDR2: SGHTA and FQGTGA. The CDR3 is CASSLTSTGTEAFF. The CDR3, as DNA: TGTGCCAGCAGCTTAACGTCAACAGGGACTGAAGCTTTCTTT.

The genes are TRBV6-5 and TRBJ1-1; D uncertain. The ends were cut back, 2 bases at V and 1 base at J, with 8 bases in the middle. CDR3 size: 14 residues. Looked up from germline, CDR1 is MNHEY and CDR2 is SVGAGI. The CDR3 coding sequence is TGTGCCAGCAGTTACGCAGAATCGAACACTGAAGCTTTCTTT. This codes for CASSYAESNTEAFF.

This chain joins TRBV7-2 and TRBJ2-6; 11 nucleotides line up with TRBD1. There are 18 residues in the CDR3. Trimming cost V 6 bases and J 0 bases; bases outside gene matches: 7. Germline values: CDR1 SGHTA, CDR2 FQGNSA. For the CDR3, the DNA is TGTGCCAGCAGTAAGGAAGGACAGGGGGCCTCTGGGGCCAACGTCCTGACTTTC. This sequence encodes CASSKEGQGASGANVLTF.

The CDR3: CASSSTGRGAQNIQYF. CDR3 in DNA: TGTGCCAGCAGCTCTACGGGGAGGGGCGCCCAAAACATTCAGTACTTC. The genes are TRBV7-3 and TRBJ2-4; 7 bases map to TRBD2. V shed 4 bases, J shed 5 bases, and the junction held 11 bases outside the gene matches. CDR3 size: 16 residues. Germline CDR1 is SGHTA and CDR2 is FQGTGA.

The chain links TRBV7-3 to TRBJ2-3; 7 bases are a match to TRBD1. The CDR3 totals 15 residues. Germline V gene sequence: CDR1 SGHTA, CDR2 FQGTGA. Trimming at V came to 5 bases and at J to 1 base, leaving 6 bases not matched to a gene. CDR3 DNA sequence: TGTGCCAGCAGCCTGACAGGGTTGGGCACAGATACGCAGTATTTT. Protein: CASSLTGLGTDTQYF.

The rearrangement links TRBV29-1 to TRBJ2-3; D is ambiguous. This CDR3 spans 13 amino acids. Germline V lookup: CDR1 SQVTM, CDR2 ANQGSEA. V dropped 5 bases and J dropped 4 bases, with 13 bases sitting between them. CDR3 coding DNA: TGCAGCGTTATACATCCCTGGCCAGATACGCAGTATTTT. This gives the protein CSVIHPWPDTQYF.

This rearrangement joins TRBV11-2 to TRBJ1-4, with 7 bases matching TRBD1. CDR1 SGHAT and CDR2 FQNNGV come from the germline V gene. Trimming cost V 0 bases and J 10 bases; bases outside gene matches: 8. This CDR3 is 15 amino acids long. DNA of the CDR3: TGTGCCAGCAGCTTAGATCTAGGCGCAGGGGGAAAACTGTTTTTT. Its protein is CASSLDLGAGGKLFF.

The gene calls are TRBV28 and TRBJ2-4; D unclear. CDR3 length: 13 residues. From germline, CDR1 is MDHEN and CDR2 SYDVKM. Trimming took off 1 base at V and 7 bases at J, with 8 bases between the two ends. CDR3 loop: CASSLFGSNIQYF. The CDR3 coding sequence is TGTGCCAGCAGTTTATTCGGGTCGAACATTCAGTACTTC. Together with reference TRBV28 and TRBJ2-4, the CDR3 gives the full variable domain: DVKVTQSSRYLVKRTGEKVFLECVQDMDHENMFWYRQDPGLGLRLIYFSYDVKMKEKGDIPEGYSVSREKKERFSLILESASTNQTSMYLCASSLFGSNIQYFGAGTRLSVL.

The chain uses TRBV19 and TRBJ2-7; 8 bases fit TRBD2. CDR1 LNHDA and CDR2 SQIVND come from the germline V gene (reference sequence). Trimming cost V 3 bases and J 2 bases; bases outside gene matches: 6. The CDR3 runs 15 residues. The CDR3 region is CASSISLAGPYEQYF. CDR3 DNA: TGTGCCAGTAGTATTAGCCTAGCGGGTCCCTACGAGCAGTACTTC.

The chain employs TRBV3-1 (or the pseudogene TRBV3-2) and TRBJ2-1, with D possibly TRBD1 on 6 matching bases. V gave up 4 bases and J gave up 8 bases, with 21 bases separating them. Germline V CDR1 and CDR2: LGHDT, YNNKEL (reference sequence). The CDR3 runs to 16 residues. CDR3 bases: TGTGCCAGCAGCCCATCTCAGGAACCGAGGGGGTATGAGCAGTTCTTC. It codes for CASSPSQEPRGYEQFF.

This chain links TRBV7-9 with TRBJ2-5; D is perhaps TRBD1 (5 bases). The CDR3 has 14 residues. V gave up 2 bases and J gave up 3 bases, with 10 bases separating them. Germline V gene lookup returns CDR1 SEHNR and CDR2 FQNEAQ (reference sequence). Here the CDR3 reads CASSLSQVKETQYF. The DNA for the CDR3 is TGTGCCAGCAGCTTATCACAGGTTAAAGAGACCCAGTACTTC.

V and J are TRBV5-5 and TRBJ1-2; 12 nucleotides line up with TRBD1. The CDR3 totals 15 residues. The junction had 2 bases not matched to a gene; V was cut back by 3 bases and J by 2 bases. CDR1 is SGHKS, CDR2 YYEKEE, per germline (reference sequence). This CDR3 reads CASSWGQGANYGYTF. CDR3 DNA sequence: TGTGCCAGCAGCTGGGGACAGGGGGCGAACTATGGCTACACCTTC.

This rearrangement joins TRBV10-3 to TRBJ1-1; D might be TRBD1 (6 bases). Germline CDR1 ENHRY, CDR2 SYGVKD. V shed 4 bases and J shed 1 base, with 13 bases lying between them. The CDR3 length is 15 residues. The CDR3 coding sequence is TGTGCCATCAGTGGTAGGACAGCCCAGAACACTGAAGCTTTCTTT. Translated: CAISGRTAQNTEAFF.

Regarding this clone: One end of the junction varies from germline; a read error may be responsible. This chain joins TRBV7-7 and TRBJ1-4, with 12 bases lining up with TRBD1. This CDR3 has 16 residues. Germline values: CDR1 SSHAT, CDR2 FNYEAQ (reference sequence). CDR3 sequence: CASSLGTGGPNEKLFF. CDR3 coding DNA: TGTGCTAGCAGCTTAGGGACAGGGGGCCCAAATGAAAAACTGTTTTTT.